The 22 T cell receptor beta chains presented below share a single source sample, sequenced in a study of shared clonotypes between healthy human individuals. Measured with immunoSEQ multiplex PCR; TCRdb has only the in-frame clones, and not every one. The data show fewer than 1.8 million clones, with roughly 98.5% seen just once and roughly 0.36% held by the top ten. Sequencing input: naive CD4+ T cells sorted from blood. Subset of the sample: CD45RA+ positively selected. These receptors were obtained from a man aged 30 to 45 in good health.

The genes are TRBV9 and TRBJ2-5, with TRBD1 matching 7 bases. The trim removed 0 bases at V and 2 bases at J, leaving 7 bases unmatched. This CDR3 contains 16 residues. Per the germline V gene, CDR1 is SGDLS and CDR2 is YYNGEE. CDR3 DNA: TGTGCCAGCAGCGTAGAATACAGGGGCGTTCAAGAGACCCAGTACTTC. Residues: CASSVEYRGVQETQYF.

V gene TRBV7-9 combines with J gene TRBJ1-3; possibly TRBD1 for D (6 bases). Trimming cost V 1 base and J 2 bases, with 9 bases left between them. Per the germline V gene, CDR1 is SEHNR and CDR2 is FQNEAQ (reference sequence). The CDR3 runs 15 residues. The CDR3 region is CASSLGQGPGNTIYF. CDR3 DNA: TGTGCCAGCAGCTTAGGGCAGGGGCCTGGAAACACCATATATTTT. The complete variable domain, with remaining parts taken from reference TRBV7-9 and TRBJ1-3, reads DTGVSQNPRHKITKRGQNVTFRCDPISEHNRLYWYRQTLGQGPEFLTYFQNEAQLEKSRLLSDRFSAERPKGSFSTLEIQRTEQGDSAMYLCASSLGQGPGNTIYFGEGSWLTVV.

The CDR3 sequence is CASSLRVTYEQYF. The CDR3 nucleotides read TGTGCCAGCAGTTTAAGGGTTACCTACGAGCAGTACTTC. V and J are TRBV28 and TRBJ2-7; no clear D. The CDR3 is 13 residues long. V dropped 2 bases and J dropped 2 bases, with 7 bases sitting between them. Germline V lookup: CDR1 MDHEN, CDR2 SYDVKM.

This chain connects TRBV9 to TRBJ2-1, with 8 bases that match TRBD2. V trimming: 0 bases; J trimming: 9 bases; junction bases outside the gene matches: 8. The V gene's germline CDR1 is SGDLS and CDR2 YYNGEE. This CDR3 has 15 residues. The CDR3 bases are TGTGCCAGCAGCGTAGTCGGTAGCGGGGCATCTGAGCAGTTCTTC. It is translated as CASSVVGSGASEQFF.

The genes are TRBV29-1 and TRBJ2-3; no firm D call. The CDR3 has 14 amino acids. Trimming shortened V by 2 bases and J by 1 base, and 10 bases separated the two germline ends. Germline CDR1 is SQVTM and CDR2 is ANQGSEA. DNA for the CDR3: TGCAGCGTTGAAATGGGCGTTGGCACAGATACGCAGTATTTT. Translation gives CSVEMGVGTDTQYF.

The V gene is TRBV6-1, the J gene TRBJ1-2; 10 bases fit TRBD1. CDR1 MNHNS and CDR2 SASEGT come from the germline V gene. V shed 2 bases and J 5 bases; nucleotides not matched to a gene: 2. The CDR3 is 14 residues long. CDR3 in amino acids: CASSESDRGYGYTF. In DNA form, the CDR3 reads TGTGCCAGCAGTGAATCGGACAGGGGGTATGGCTACACCTTC.

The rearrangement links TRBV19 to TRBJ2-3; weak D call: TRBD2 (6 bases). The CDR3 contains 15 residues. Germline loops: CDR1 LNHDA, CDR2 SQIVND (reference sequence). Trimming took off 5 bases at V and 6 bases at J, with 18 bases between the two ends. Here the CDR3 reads CASSDSGLVSDTQYF. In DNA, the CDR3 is TGTGCCAGTAGTGATTCGGGACTTGTGTCTGATACGCAGTATTTT.

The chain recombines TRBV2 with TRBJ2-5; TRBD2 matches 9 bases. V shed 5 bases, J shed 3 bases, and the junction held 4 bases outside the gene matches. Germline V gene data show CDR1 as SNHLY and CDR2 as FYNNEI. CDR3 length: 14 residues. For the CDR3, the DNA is TGTGCCAGCAGTCATTGGACTAGCGAAGAGACCCAGTACTTC. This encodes CASSHWTSEETQYF. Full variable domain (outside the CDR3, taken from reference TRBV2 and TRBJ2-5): EPEVTQTPSHQVTQMGQEVILRCVPISNHLYFYWYRQILGQKVEFLVSFYNNEISEKSEIFDDQFSVERPDGSNFTLKIRSTKLEDSAMYFCASSHWTSEETQYFGPGTRLLVL.

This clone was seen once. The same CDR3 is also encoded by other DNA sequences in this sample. CDR3 protein: CASSQTSGNTGELFF. Here the CDR3 DNA reads TGCGCCAGCAGCCAGACTAGCGGAAACACCGGGGAGCTGTTTTTT. V is TRBV5-1 and J is TRBJ2-2, with 9 positions matching TRBD2. With 4 bases clipped from V and 2 bases from J, the junction kept 3 bases outside the gene matches. CDR3 length: 15 amino acids. Looked up from germline, CDR1 is SGHRS and CDR2 is YFSETQ. Combining the CDR3 with reference TRBV5-1 and TRBJ2-2 gives the whole variable domain KAGVTQTPRYLIKTRGQQVTLSCSPISGHRSVSWYQQTPGQGLQFLFEYFSETQRNKGNFPGRFSGRQFSNSRSEMNVSTLELGDSALYLCASSQTSGNTGELFFGEGSRLTVL.

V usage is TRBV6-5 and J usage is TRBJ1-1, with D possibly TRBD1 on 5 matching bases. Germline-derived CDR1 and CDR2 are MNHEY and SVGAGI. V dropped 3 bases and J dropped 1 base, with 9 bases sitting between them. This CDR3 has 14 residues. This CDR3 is CASSYPGTNTEAFF. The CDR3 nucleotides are TGTGCCAGCAGTTATCCAGGGACGAACACTGAAGCTTTCTTT.

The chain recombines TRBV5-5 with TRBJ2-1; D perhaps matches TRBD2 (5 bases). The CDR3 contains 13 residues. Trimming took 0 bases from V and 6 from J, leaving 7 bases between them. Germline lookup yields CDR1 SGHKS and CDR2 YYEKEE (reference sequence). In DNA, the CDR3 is TGTGCCAGCAGCTTGGTGCTAGCCAATGAGCAGTTCTTC. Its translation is CASSLVLANEQFF.

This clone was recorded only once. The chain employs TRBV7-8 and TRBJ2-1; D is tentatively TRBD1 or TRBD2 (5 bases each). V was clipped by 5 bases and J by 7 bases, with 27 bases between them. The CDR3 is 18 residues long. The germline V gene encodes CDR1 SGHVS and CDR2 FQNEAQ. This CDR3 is CASSTGIKQGHLKNEQFF. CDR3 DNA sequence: TGTGCCAGCAGCACGGGGATAAAGCAGGGCCACTTAAAAAATGAGCAGTTCTTC.

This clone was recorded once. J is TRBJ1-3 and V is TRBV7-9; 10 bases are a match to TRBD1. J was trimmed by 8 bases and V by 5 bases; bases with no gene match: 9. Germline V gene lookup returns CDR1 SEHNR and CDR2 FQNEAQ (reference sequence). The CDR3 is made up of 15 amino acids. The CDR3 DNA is TGTGCCAGCAGCACTAAGGACAGGGGGTCATACACCATATATTTT. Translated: CASSTKDRGSYTIYF.

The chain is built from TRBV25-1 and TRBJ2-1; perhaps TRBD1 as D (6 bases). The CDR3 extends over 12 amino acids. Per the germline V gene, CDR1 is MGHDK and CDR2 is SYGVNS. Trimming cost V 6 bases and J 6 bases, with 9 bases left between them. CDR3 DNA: TGTGCCAGCAGAAAACAGGGCAATGAGCAGTTCTTC. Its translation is CASRKQGNEQFF.

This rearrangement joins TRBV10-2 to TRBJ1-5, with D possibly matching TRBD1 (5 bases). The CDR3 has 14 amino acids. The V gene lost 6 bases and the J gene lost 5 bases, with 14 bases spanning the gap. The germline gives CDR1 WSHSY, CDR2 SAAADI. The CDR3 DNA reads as TGCGCCAGCAGGGAGATGGAGGGACATCAGCCCCAGCATTTT. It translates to CASREMEGHQPQHF.

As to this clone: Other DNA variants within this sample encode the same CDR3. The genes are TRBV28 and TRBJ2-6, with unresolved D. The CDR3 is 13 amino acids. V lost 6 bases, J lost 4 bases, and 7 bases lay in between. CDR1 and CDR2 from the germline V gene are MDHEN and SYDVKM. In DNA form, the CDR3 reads TGTGCCAGCAGCCTGACCGGGGCCAACGTCCTGACTTTC. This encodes CASSLTGANVLTF.

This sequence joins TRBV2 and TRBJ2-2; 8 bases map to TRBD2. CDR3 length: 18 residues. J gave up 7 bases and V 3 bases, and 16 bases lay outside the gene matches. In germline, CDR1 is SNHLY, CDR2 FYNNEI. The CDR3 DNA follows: TGTGCCAGCAGTGATCGGCAGGATTGGGGACTAGTACTCGGGGAGCTGTTTTTT. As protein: CASSDRQDWGLVLGELFF. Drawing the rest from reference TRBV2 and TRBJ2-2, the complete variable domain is EPEVTQTPSHQVTQMGQEVILRCVPISNHLYFYWYRQILGQKVEFLVSFYNNEISEKSEIFDDQFSVERPDGSNFTLKIRSTKLEDSAMYFCASSDRQDWGLVLGELFFGEGSRLTVL.

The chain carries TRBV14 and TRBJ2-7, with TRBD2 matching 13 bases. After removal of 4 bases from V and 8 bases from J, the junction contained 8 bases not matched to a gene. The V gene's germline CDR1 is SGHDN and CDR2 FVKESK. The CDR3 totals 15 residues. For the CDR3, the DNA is TGTGCCAGCAGCCCTAGTCGGACTAGCGGGAGCAAGCAGTACTTC. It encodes CASSPSRTSGSKQYF.

DNA of the CDR3: TGTGCCAGCTCACCAACAGTTGCCAGGGAAGGGGAGCAGTACTTC. It is translated as CASSPTVAREGEQYF. The chain couples TRBV18 to TRBJ2-7; the D gene is possibly TRBD1 (5 bases). This CDR3 spans 15 amino acids. V gave up 2 bases and J gave up 7 bases, with 18 bases separating them. Germline values: CDR1 KGHSH, CDR2 LQKENI.

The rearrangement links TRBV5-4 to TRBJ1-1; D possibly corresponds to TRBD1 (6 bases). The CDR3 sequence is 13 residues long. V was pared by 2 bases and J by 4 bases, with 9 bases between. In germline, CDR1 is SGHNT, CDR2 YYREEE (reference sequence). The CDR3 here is CASSFGGRTEAFF. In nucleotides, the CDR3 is TGTGCCAGCAGCTTTGGGGGGCGCACTGAAGCTTTCTTT.

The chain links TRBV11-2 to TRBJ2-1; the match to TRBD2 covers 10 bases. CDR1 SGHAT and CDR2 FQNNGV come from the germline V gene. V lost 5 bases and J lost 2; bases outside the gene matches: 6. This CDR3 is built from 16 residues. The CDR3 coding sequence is TGTGCCAGCAGCGCTACTAGCGGGGTAACCTACAATGAGCAGTTCTTC. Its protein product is CASSATSGVTYNEQFF.

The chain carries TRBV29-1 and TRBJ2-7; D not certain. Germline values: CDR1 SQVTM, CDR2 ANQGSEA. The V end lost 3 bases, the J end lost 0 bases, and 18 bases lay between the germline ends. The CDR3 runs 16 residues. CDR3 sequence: CSVDLPQTDNSYEQYF. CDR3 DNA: TGCAGCGTTGATTTACCCCAAACGGATAACTCCTACGAGCAGTACTTC.